This T cell receptor (beta chain) was profiled in a study of patients and donors after allogeneic stem cell transplantation. After removal of 4 bases from V and 5 bases from J, the junction contained 11 bases not matched to a gene. The CDR3 runs 16 residues. Looked up from germline, CDR1 is KGHDR and CDR2 is SFDVKD. TCRdb re-called the RT-PCR reads through MiXCR, storing one row per CDR3 protein. The sample yields roughly 880,000 distinct CDR3 sequences, roughly 18% seen once. Material for sequencing was blood, either unsorted or a sorted T cell fraction (not recorded which). This chain connects TRBV24-1 to TRBJ2-5; 8 nucleotides align to TRBD1. This sequence was found in a human donor who was either an allogeneic HSCT recipient or a stem cell or donor lymphocyte infusion donor (not recorded which). It is not recorded whose cells these are; they may come from a transplant donor. CDR3 residues: CATSDRRRGLGETQYF. Written as DNA, the CDR3 is TGTGCCACCAGTGACCGTCGCAGGGGGCTCGGGGAGACCCAGTACTTC.